The 21 T cell receptor beta chains below all came from one sample that was sequenced in a study of T cell changes during pregnancy in multiple sclerosis. Here immunoSEQ multiplex PCR was the method, and the copy in TCRdb shows in-frame clones only, minus some. The sample lists some 77,000 clones, 85% to 95% occurring once. The input for sequencing was peripheral blood, taken in the second trimester of pregnancy. These receptors were collected from a female donor in good health, enrolled as a control in a pregnancy study.

The chain is built from TRBV18 and TRBJ2-7; 10 bases are a match to TRBD1. V lost 3 bases, J lost 4 bases, and 12 bases stayed unmatched. Germline assignment: CDR1 KGHSH and CDR2 LQKENI. The CDR3 runs 17 residues. In DNA form, the CDR3 reads TGTGCCAGCTCACCCCAAACCGGGACAGGGGTGAGATACGAGCAGTACTTC. Translation: CASSPQTGTGVRYEQYF.

The V and J genes are TRBV7-9 and TRBJ2-7, with D possibly matching TRBD1 (6 bases). Germline V gene sequence: CDR1 SEHNR, CDR2 FQNEAQ (reference sequence). This CDR3 spans 14 amino acids. Trimming shortened V by 4 bases and J by 1 base, and 11 bases separated the two germline ends. CDR3 DNA sequence: TGTGCCAGCAGCTCTACAGGGAAGTCCTACGAGCAGTACTTC. Translating gives CASSSTGKSYEQYF.

The V and J genes are TRBV18 and TRBJ1-5, with 8 positions matching TRBD1. CDR1 and CDR2 from the germline V gene are KGHSH and LQKENI. The CDR3 is made up of 14 amino acids. V lost 5 bases, J lost 6 bases, and 6 bases stayed unmatched. DNA of the CDR3: TGTGCCAGCTCAGCAGGGGGCTTGAGTCAGCCCCAGCATTTT. This sequence encodes CASSAGGLSQPQHF.

This clone occurred once. The rearrangement uses TRBV7-8 and TRBJ2-7; D not certain. V was clipped by 5 bases and J by 4 bases, with 12 bases between them. The CDR3 runs to 13 residues. Germline-derived CDR1 and CDR2 are SGHVS and FQNEAQ. The CDR3 DNA sequence: TGTGCCAGCAGCCTCAAACTAATATACGAGCAGTACTTC. The encoded protein is CASSLKLIYEQYF.

The genes are TRBV7-3 and TRBJ2-5; 10 nucleotides line up with TRBD2. This CDR3 is built from 14 residues. Germline lookup yields CDR1 SGHTA and CDR2 FQGTGA. V trimming: 5 bases; J trimming: 5 bases; junction bases outside the gene matches: 5. CDR3 nucleotides: TGTGCCAGCAGCCTGGGACTAGCGAGTGAGACCCAGTACTTC. Translation gives CASSLGLASETQYF.

This clone was seen a handful of times. The CDR3 loop is CSVEDQQGANTEAFF. DNA for the CDR3: TGCAGCGTTGAAGATCAACAGGGGGCGAACACTGAAGCTTTCTTT. The V and J genes are TRBV29-1 and TRBJ1-1, with 9 bases lining up with TRBD1. CDR3 size: 15 residues. The trim removed 0 bases at V and 1 base at J, leaving 3 bases unmatched. The germline gives CDR1 SQVTM, CDR2 ANQGSEA.

The chain links TRBV7-8 to TRBJ2-5, with 10 bases matching TRBD2. The V gene end was trimmed by 5 bases and the J gene end by 2 bases; junction bases not matched to a gene: 8. Germline V gene data show CDR1 as SGHVS and CDR2 as FQNEAQ. CDR3 size: 16 residues. Written as DNA, the CDR3 is TGTGCCAGCAGCCACCGAATTAGCGGGGGGCAAGAGACCCAGTACTTC. This gives the protein CASSHRISGGQETQYF.

The chain uses TRBV18 and TRBJ1-2; a possible D gene is TRBD1 (6 bases). Per germline, CDR1 KGHSH and CDR2 LQKENI. The CDR3 spans 14 residues. Trimming removed 6 bases at V and 1 base at J, with 12 bases between. The CDR3 DNA reads as TGTGCCAGCTCTCGGACAGAGATTAACTATGGCTACACCTTC. Protein product: CASSRTEINYGYTF. Supplemented by reference TRBV18 and TRBJ1-2, the full variable domain reads NAGVMQNPRHLVRRRGQEARLRCSPMKGHSHVYWYRQLPEEGLKFMVYLQKENIIDESGMPKERFSAEFPKEGPSILRIQQVVRGDSAAYFCASSRTEINYGYTFGSGTRLTVV.

Note on this clone: The junction departs from the called germline gene at one end, perhaps through a read error. The rearrangement links TRBV2 to TRBJ1-3; D is unresolved. CDR1 and CDR2 (germline): SNHLY, FYNNEI. This CDR3 comprises 12 residues. CDR3 sequence: CASSEALQRVDF. The DNA for the CDR3 is TGTGCCAGCAGTGAAGCGCTTCAGAGGGTGGATTTT.

This chain's CDR3 is CASTTDRGNTGELFF. The CDR3 bases are TGTGCCAGCACTACTGACAGGGGGAACACCGGGGAGCTGTTTTTT. V usage is TRBV6-5 and J usage is TRBJ2-2; TRBD1 matches 8 bases. Trimming removed 7 bases from V and 1 base from J; junction bases left unmatched: 5. The germline V gene encodes CDR1 MNHEY and CDR2 SVGAGI. CDR3 length: 15 residues.

The chain recombines TRBV4-3 with TRBJ2-7, with D perhaps matching TRBD1 (6 bases). Trimming cost V 0 bases and J 3 bases, with 15 bases left between them. CDR3 size: 16 residues. Germline CDR1 and CDR2: LGHNA and YSLEER. CDR3 DNA sequence: TGCGCCAGCAGCCAAGAAGGGGCAGGGGACCGCTACGAGCAGTACTTC. It yields the protein CASSQEGAGDRYEQYF.

On this clone: The junction departs from germline at one end; a sequencing error may be responsible. The V and J genes are TRBV29-1 and TRBJ1-2; a weak D match, TRBD1 (5 bases). CDR1 is SQVTM, CDR2 ANQGSEA, per germline. The CDR3 totals 12 residues. CDR3 protein: CSIDSVLYGYTF. The CDR3 DNA follows: TGCAGCATTGACAGTGTCCTCTATGGCTACACCTTC. Drawing the rest from reference TRBV29-1 and TRBJ1-2, the complete variable domain is SAVISQKPSRDICQRGTSLTIQCQVDSQVTMMFWYRQQPGQSLTLIATANQGSEATYESGFVIDKFPISRPNLTFSTLTVSNMSPEDSSIYLCSIDSVLYGYTFGSGTRLTVV.

The chain employs TRBV7-2 and TRBJ2-6, with D unresolved. V shed 5 bases and J shed 4 bases, with 9 bases lying between them. The germline gives CDR1 SGHTA, CDR2 FQGNSA. The CDR3 is 14 amino acids. The CDR3 protein is CASSGARGANVLTF. The CDR3 DNA follows: TGTGCCAGCAGCGGCGCGAGGGGGGCCAACGTCCTGACTTTC.

This clone came up once. J is TRBJ2-7 and V is TRBV7-3, with TRBD1 identical over 9 bases. J lost 6 bases, V lost 2 bases, and 11 bases had no gene match. CDR1 is SGHTA, CDR2 FQGTGA, per germline. This CDR3 spans 16 amino acids. The CDR3 DNA reads TGTGCCAGCAGCTTAGGGACAGGGAACCCTCCCCGCGAGCAGTACTTC. Its translation is CASSLGTGNPPREQYF.

The J gene is TRBJ1-2, the V gene TRBV2; 12 bases match TRBD1. Trimming cost V 8 bases and J 5 bases; bases outside gene matches: 9. The germline CDR1 and CDR2 sequences are SNHLY and FYNNEI. The CDR3 is 15 residues long. Written as DNA, the CDR3 is TGTGCCAGCGGGGACAGGGGGCAGGGACTATATGGCTACACCTTC. Protein product: CASGDRGQGLYGYTF.

V and J are TRBV28 and TRBJ1-6, with a possible D match to TRBD1 (5 bases). The CDR3 consists of 15 residues. The V end was cut by 6 bases, the J end by 8 bases, with 17 bases between. The germline V gene has CDR1 MDHEN and CDR2 SYDVKM. This CDR3 reads CASSHRAGWDSPLHF. CDR3 sequence (DNA): TGTGCCAGCAGCCACCGGGCAGGGTGGGATTCACCCCTCCACTTT.

The chain combines TRBV18 with TRBJ2-1; tentatively, D is TRBD1 (7 bases). Germline CDR1 and CDR2: KGHSH and LQKENI. V was trimmed by 6 bases and J by 1 base, leaving 19 bases between them. This CDR3 region has 17 residues. This chain's CDR3 is CASSLRQGLGSYNEQFF. The CDR3 region has the DNA TGTGCCAGCTCCCTCAGACAGGGACTGGGATCCTACAATGAGCAGTTCTTC.

This chain joins TRBV4-2 and TRBJ2-5, with a tentative D call TRBD1 (6 bases). The CDR3 totals 17 residues. Trimming shortened V by 1 base and J by 5 bases, and 20 bases separated the two germline ends. Germline V gives CDR1 LGHNA, CDR2 YNFKEQ. CDR3 sequence (DNA): TGTGCCAGCAGCCAAGTATTTGGGGACAAAGATTCGGAGACCCAGTACTTC. Its protein product is CASSQVFGDKDSETQYF.

This clone came up a few times. The V gene is TRBV7-9, the J gene TRBJ1-5, with no clear D. Germline V gene data show CDR1 as SEHNR and CDR2 as FQNEAQ (reference sequence). CDR3 length: 13 residues. The V end was cut by 4 bases, the J end by 5 bases, with 9 bases between. The DNA for the CDR3 is TGTGCCAGCAGCTCACATTCTGATCAGCCCCAGCATTTT. It specifies CASSSHSDQPQHF.

This chain links TRBV18 with TRBJ1-1, with 7 bases lining up with TRBD1. Germline V gene lookup returns CDR1 KGHSH and CDR2 LQKENI. V shed 1 base and J 3 bases; nucleotides not matched to a gene: 8. This CDR3 has 16 residues. CDR3 sequence reads: CASSPRRGRSDTEAFF. For the CDR3, the DNA is TGTGCCAGCTCACCACGTAGGGGGCGTTCAGACACTGAAGCTTTCTTT.

In this sample, this clone turned up once. CDR3 coding DNA: TGCGCCAGCAGGGTTACAGGGGCCCAAGAGACCCAGTACTTC. Its translation is CASRVTGAQETQYF. The chain links TRBV5-1 to TRBJ2-5, with 7 nucleotides matching TRBD1. Trimming took 5 bases from V and 1 from J; bases not matched to a gene: 5. This CDR3 comprises 14 residues. Germline lookup yields CDR1 SGHRS and CDR2 YFSETQ.